One and the same sample provided the 17 T cell receptor beta chains below, sequenced in a study of cytomegalovirus exposure and HLA in healthy donors. Use of 60 Vbeta and 13 Jbeta primers characterized the PCR. Sequenced by immunoSEQ multiplex PCR; TCRdb stores in-frame clones only, minus some. This sample has about 92,000 clones; roughly 74% occur once, and the top ten carry roughly 15%. Sequencing was done on a sample of PBMCs. The receptors originated from a woman aged 18-30 years in good health and CMV-seropositive.

This clone was seen only a few times. V is TRBV29-1 and J is TRBJ2-1, with TRBD2 identical over 12 bases. V lost 3 bases to trimming and J lost 3 bases; unmatched junction nucleotides: 9. CDR1 and CDR2 (germline): SQVTM, ANQGSEA. This CDR3 comprises 17 residues. This CDR3 reads CSVESIGLAGIYNEQFF. The CDR3 nucleotides read TGCAGCGTTGAGTCAATTGGACTAGCGGGGATCTACAATGAGCAGTTCTTC.

The chain has TRBV18 and TRBJ2-1; the D is unclear. The germline V gene encodes CDR1 KGHSH and CDR2 LQKENI. With 6 bases removed from V and 6 bases from J, the gap between germline ends came to 12 bases. The CDR3 covers 13 residues. CDR3 in amino acids: CASSTSGFNEQFF. The DNA for the CDR3 is TGTGCCAGCTCCACCTCCGGGTTCAATGAGCAGTTCTTC.

This clone was recorded a few times. V gene TRBV5-6 combines with J gene TRBJ2-5, with 7 bases fitting TRBD2. This CDR3 region has 16 residues. Germline trimming cut 3 bases from V and 4 bases from J; bases unmatched to any gene: 12. CDR1 SGHDT and CDR2 YYEEEE come from the germline V gene. The CDR3 DNA follows: TGTGCCAGCAGCTCTTCCCTTGGATGGGAGGGAGAGACCCAGTACTTC. Translated: CASSSSLGWEGETQYF.

The chain is built from TRBV12-5 and TRBJ1-2; D perhaps matches TRBD1 (6 bases). The CDR3 totals 17 residues. Between the trimmed V and J ends, which lost 0 bases and 6 bases, there was a span of 20 bases. Per germline, CDR1 LGHNT and CDR2 FRNRAP. Here the CDR3 reads CASGLVGSYTGPDGYTF. CDR3 coding DNA: TGTGCTAGTGGTTTGGTGGGTTCGTATACAGGGCCGGATGGCTACACCTTC.

V usage is TRBV6-5 and J usage is TRBJ2-7, with D possibly being TRBD2 (6 bases). V dropped 6 bases and J dropped 6 bases, with 18 bases sitting between them. CDR1 is MNHEY, CDR2 SVGAGI, per germline. CDR3 size: 14 residues. CDR3 amino acids: CASRGVQMGGEQYF. The CDR3 coding sequence is TGTGCCAGCAGGGGGGTACAAATGGGGGGCGAGCAGTACTTC.

V usage is TRBV6-1 and J usage is TRBJ2-7; D is possibly TRBD2 (6 bases). The CDR3 covers 14 residues. V lost 1 base and J lost 2, with 9 bases in between. The germline V gene has CDR1 MNHNS and CDR2 SASEGT. This CDR3 is CASSEGRGTYEQYF. For the CDR3, the DNA is TGTGCCAGCAGTGAAGGTCGGGGGACCTACGAGCAGTACTTC.

The V gene is TRBV15, the J gene TRBJ2-1, with D unclear. Germline CDR1 and CDR2: LNHNV and YYDKDF (reference sequence). The CDR3 has 16 residues. V was cut by 2 bases and J by 0 bases, with 11 bases left in between. CDR3 amino acids: CATSRPGGSSYNEQFF. The CDR3 nucleotides are TGTGCCACCAGCAGACCCGGCGGAAGCTCCTACAATGAGCAGTTCTTC.

This clone was counted between two and nine times. The rearrangement links TRBV18 to TRBJ1-2; 7 bases are shared with TRBD1. Trimming cost V 3 bases and J 0 bases; bases outside gene matches: 1. Germline V CDR1 and CDR2: KGHSH, LQKENI. CDR3 length: 14 amino acids. The CDR3 coding sequence is TGTGCCAGCTCACCGGGGACAGCTAACTATGGCTACACCTTC. Translating gives CASSPGTANYGYTF.

The V gene is TRBV7-3, the J gene TRBJ2-5; 12 bases fit TRBD2. The CDR3 has 15 amino acids. Germline CDR1 SGHTA, CDR2 FQGTGA. V lost 4 bases to trimming and J lost 5 bases; unmatched junction nucleotides: 5. The DNA of the CDR3 is TGTGCCAGCAGCTCTGGGACTAGCGGGTTGGAGACCCAGTACTTC. Encoded protein: CASSSGTSGLETQYF.

The J gene is TRBJ1-5, the V gene TRBV23-1; the D is unclear. TRBV23-1 is placed among ORFs of uncertain function. This CDR3 spans 18 amino acids. Trimming shortened V by 4 bases and J by 3 bases, and 22 bases separated the two germline ends. The CDR3 DNA follows: TGCGCCAGCAGTCTCTTTGGGTGCCAGAAAAACTACAATCAGCCCCAGCATTTT. Protein product: CASSLFGCQKNYNQPQHF.

The CDR3 protein is CASNHRGETYEQYF. CDR3 nucleotides: TGTGCCAGCAACCACAGGGGCGAGACCTACGAGCAGTACTTC. This chain connects TRBV6-1 to TRBJ2-7, with 7 bases fitting TRBD1. The CDR3 spans 14 residues. V lost 7 bases and J lost 2; bases outside the gene matches: 8. Germline CDR1 reads MNHNS; CDR2 reads SASEGT.

The rearrangement links TRBV5-4 to TRBJ1-1; D remains unclear. The V end was cut by 0 bases, the J end by 1 base, with 7 bases between. This CDR3 has 14 amino acids. Germline V lookup: CDR1 SGHNT, CDR2 YYREEE (reference sequence). CDR3 bases: TGTGCCAGCAGCTTGGGAGGGAGGAACACTGAAGCTTTCTTT. Amino acids: CASSLGGRNTEAFF.

A single count supports this clone. The rearrangement links TRBV14 to TRBJ2-7, with D perhaps TRBD2 (6 bases). Germline CDR1 is SGHDN and CDR2 is FVKESK. V dropped 0 bases and J dropped 0 bases, with 12 bases sitting between them. The CDR3 is 16 residues long. Written as DNA, the CDR3 is TGTGCCAGCAGCCAAGAGCGGTGGGGGGACTCCTACGAGCAGTACTTC. Its translation is CASSQERWGDSYEQYF.

As regards this clone: This is likely a read error, given that the CDR3 carries no conserved phenylalanine or tryptophan at its end. The V gene is TRBV2, the J gene TRBJ1-1, with D unclear. The CDR3 is made up of 15 amino acids. CDR1 is SNHLY, CDR2 FYNNEI, per germline. With 7 bases removed from V and 1 base from J, the gap between germline ends came to 16 bases. CDR3 nucleotide sequence: TGTGCCAGCATCTGGACTCGCATTGGGAACACTGAAGCTTTCCTT. This gives the protein CASIWTRIGNTEAFL.

V and J are TRBV6-5 and TRBJ1-3, with 10 bases lining up with TRBD1. Germline lookup yields CDR1 MNHEY and CDR2 SVGAGI. The junction had 5 bases not matched to a gene; V was cut back by 10 bases and J by 2 bases. The CDR3 runs 14 residues. The DNA of the CDR3 is TGTGCCACCAGGGACAGGGGCCCTGGAAACACCATATATTTT. This translates into CATRDRGPGNTIYF.

The chain is built from TRBV29-1 and TRBJ2-1, with a weak D call TRBD2 (6 bases). The ends were cut back, 7 bases at V and 4 bases at J, with 17 bases in the middle. The CDR3 runs to 14 residues. Germline V CDR1 and CDR2: SQVTM, ANQGSEA. The CDR3 DNA follows: TGCAGCGCGACGGGAGAAGGGGTTTACAATGAGCAGTTCTTC. Its protein is CSATGEGVYNEQFF.

This clone was seen only a few times. The rearrangement uses TRBV25-1 and TRBJ1-4; D perhaps matches TRBD1 (5 bases). Germline V gives CDR1 MGHDK, CDR2 SYGVNS. This CDR3 has 13 amino acids. Trimming pared 4 bases from V and 3 bases from J, leaving 6 bases between. CDR3 amino acids: CASSGRANEKLFF. The CDR3 DNA reads as TGTGCCAGCAGTGGCAGGGCTAATGAAAAACTGTTTTTT.